Listed here are 8 T cell receptor beta chains from one sample, sequenced in a study of blood T cell repertoires in COVID-19. Sequenced by immunoSEQ multiplex PCR; TCRdb stores in-frame clones only, minus some. Of 300,000 or so clones in the sample, approximately 91% were seen once. What was sequenced was peripheral blood. The source of these receptors is a woman aged 25 to 39 with COVID-19, enrolled during active disease.

Concerning this clone: Other DNA variants within this sample encode the same CDR3. V and J are TRBV19 and TRBJ2-1; a possible D gene is TRBD1 (5 bases). V lost 3 bases and J 8 bases, leaving 8 bases between the germline ends. Germline CDR1 reads LNHDA; CDR2 reads SQIVND (reference sequence). The CDR3 runs 12 residues. The CDR3 nucleotides are TGTGCCAGTAGTATCTGGGGCGATGAGCAGTTCTTC. Its translation is CASSIWGDEQFF.

The chain carries TRBV7-2 and TRBJ1-6, with 9 bases identical to TRBD1. The CDR3 totals 16 residues. Germline assignment: CDR1 SGHTA and CDR2 FQGNSA. J gave up 5 bases and V 4 bases, and 6 bases lay outside the gene matches. The CDR3, as DNA: TGTGCCAGCAGCTACGCCGGGACAGGGAATAATTCACCCCTCCACTTT. Protein sequence: CASSYAGTGNNSPLHF.

V is TRBV12-3 or TRBV12-4 and J is TRBJ1-5; D is perhaps TRBD1 (6 bases). The V end lost 2 bases, the J end lost 5 bases, and 7 bases lay between the germline ends. The CDR3 sequence is 13 residues long. The CDR3 DNA reads TGTGCCAGCAGTTTATCAGGGGATCAGCCCCAGCATTTT. Translated, it gives CASSLSGDQPQHF.

This chain uses TRBV14 with TRBJ1-6; D might be TRBD1 (5 bases). The ends were cut back, 4 bases at V and 5 bases at J, with 12 bases in the middle. CDR1 SGHDN and CDR2 FVKESK come from the germline V gene. There are 15 residues in the CDR3. CDR3: CASSPGQQNNSPLHF. CDR3 bases: TGTGCCAGCAGCCCAGGGCAACAAAATAATTCACCCCTCCACTTT.

A single count supports this clone. The gene calls are TRBV29-1 and TRBJ2-5; 8 bases are shared with TRBD1. Germline CDR1 SQVTM, CDR2 ANQGSEA. V was pared by 5 bases and J by 1 base, with 3 bases of the junction left unmatched. The CDR3 contains 13 residues. The CDR3 DNA follows: TGCAGCGTTCGGGACAGGCTCCAAGAGACCCAGTACTTC. Its translation: CSVRDRLQETQYF.

V gene TRBV5-8 combines with J gene TRBJ1-5; the D is unclear. There are 17 residues in the CDR3. Trimming pared 1 base from V and 3 bases from J, leaving 17 bases between. From germline, CDR1 is SGHTS and CDR2 YDEGEE. The CDR3 is CASSLRLTLIDNQPQHF. The CDR3 DNA reads TGTGCCAGCAGCTTGCGACTGACTTTGATTGACAATCAGCCCCAGCATTTT. Using reference TRBV5-8 and TRBJ1-5 for the parts outside the CDR3, the full variable domain is EAGVTQSPTHLIKTRGQQATLRCSPISGHTSVYWYQQALGLGLQFLLWYDEGEERNRGNFPPRFSGRQFPNYSSELNVNALELEDSALYLCASSLRLTLIDNQPQHFGDGTRLSIL.

This clone appeared a single time. This chain links TRBV27 with TRBJ2-2; D remains unclear. CDR3 size: 13 residues. The germline V and J ends were trimmed by 5 bases and 6 bases, with 10 bases remaining between them. The germline V gene has CDR1 MNHEY and CDR2 SMNVEV (reference sequence). The DNA of the CDR3 is TGTGCCAGCAGTACCAACAAAGCCGGGGAGCTGTTTTTT. Protein: CASSTNKAGELFF.

The chain joins TRBV19 to TRBJ2-5; TRBD2 matches 11 bases. CDR3 length: 17 amino acids. Germline V gene data show CDR1 as LNHDA and CDR2 as SQIVND (reference sequence). The J segment lost 2 bases and the V segment lost 5 bases, leaving 10 bases of the junction unmatched. This CDR3 is CASSSKAGTSGQETQYF. CDR3 nucleotides: TGTGCCAGTAGTTCCAAGGCCGGGACTAGCGGACAAGAGACCCAGTACTTC. The complete variable domain, with remaining parts taken from reference TRBV19 and TRBJ2-5, reads DGGITQSPKYLFRKEGQNVTLSCEQNLNHDAMYWYRQDPGQGLRLIYYSQIVNDFQKGDIAEGYSVSREKKESFPLTVTSAQKNPTAFYLCASSSKAGTSGQETQYFGPGTRLLVL.